This T cell receptor (beta chain) was sequenced in a study of OX40 agonist ivuxolimab in advanced cancers. Looked up from germline, CDR1 is LNHDA and CDR2 is SQIVND (reference sequence). The CDR3 length is 14 residues. V dropped 3 bases and J dropped 3 bases, with 8 bases sitting between them. Of note for this clone: What it recognizes is unknown.

Using immunoSEQ multiplex PCR, the repertoire was profiled, and TCRdb retains in-frame clones only, with some absent. The sample lists about 40,000 clones, about 91% occurring once. Broader study findings: Researchers report that CD8+ T cells had, on average, more expanded clones than CD4+.

This TCR was recovered from an adult with an advanced solid tumor such as melanoma, head and neck, liver or kidney cancer. The gene calls are TRBV19 and TRBJ1-4, with no clear D. Sequencing used CD4+ or CD8+ T cells sorted from blood, obtained in a trial of the OX40 agonist ivuxolimab. The CDR3 reads CASSIAGSNEKLFF. In nucleotides, the CDR3 is TGTGCCAGTAGTATTGCGGGGTCTAATGAAAAACTGTTTTTT.